These 5 T cell receptor beta chains originate from one sample sequenced in a study of identical twins. TCRdb re-called the 5' RACE reads through MiXCR, storing one row per CDR3 protein. The sample includes 300,000 to 400,000 distinct CDR3 sequences, 9% to 15% seen only once; the top ten take approximately 7.9%. These same data were also listed under a study on yellow fever vaccine responses in identical twins.

The source material was CD8+ T cells sorted from blood. The receptor source for this set is a woman aged 18-29 years in good health.

The gene calls are TRBV6-5 and TRBJ1-1, with TRBD1 matching over 10 bases. V dropped 4 bases and J dropped 5; count of bases not matched to a gene: 1. Germline CDR1 MNHEY, CDR2 SVGAGI. The length of the CDR3 is 13 residues. The CDR3 DNA follows: TGTGCCAGCAGTTGGGGACAGGGGACTGAAGCTTTCTTT. Amino acid sequence: CASSWGQGTEAFF.

The chain has TRBV6-5 and TRBJ2-2, with 10 bases matching TRBD1. There are 16 residues in the CDR3. V dropped 7 bases and J dropped 1; count of bases not matched to a gene: 6. Germline CDR1 is MNHEY and CDR2 is SVGAGI. CDR3 coding DNA: TGTGCCAGCACCCCGGGACAGGGGCTGAACACCGGGGAGCTGTTTTTT. Residues: CASTPGQGLNTGELFF.

This clonotype was counted between two and nine times. V and J are TRBV12-3 or TRBV12-4 and TRBJ1-1; D may be TRBD1 (6 bases). This CDR3 is 15 amino acids long. Trimming shortened V by 5 bases and J by 0 bases, and 13 bases separated the two germline ends. CDR3 loop: CASSKGGPMNTEAFF. CDR3 coding DNA: TGTGCCAGCAGTAAGGGGGGACCCATGAACACTGAAGCTTTCTTT.

This clonotype was seen only a few times. The chain combines TRBV6-1 with TRBJ2-1; D gene uncertain. The germline V gene encodes CDR1 MNHNS and CDR2 SASEGT. The V end lost 1 base, the J end lost 0 bases, and 7 bases lay between the germline ends. CDR3 length: 15 amino acids. CDR3 DNA: TGTGCCAGCAGTGAAGTCTCCGGCTCCTACAATGAGCAGTTCTTC. Translation gives CASSEVSGSYNEQFF.

J is TRBJ1-1 and V is TRBV7-8, with D perhaps TRBD1 (6 bases). Looked up from germline, CDR1 is SGHVS and CDR2 is FQNEAQ. CDR3 size: 18 residues. Trimming removed 4 bases from V and 3 bases from J, with 24 bases in between. This CDR3 is CASSWTVPPGVGDTEAFF. CDR3 nucleotides: TGTGCCAGCAGCTGGACAGTGCCGCCGGGTGTGGGAGACACTGAAGCTTTCTTT.